The entry below gives a single T cell receptor (beta chain) sequence along with its context. Its target is unknown. This entry comes from a study of T cell responses to AZD1222 COVID-19 vaccine. Germline CDR1 and CDR2: SNHLY and FYNNEI. V lost 5 bases to trimming and J lost 5 bases, with 6 bases between them. There are 11 residues in the CDR3. The assay was immunoSEQ multiplex PCR, and TCRdb's table has in-frame clones only and misses some. Of some 69,000 clones in the sample, about 85% are singletons; the top ten hold about 19%. Study conclusions and caveats: Vaccine-associated CD4 TCRs spanned spike, dominant at 160-218 and 743-854.

Sequences were derived from peripheral blood, sampled on day 0 of AZD1222 vaccination. This receptor was identified in an adult in good health. The V call is TRBV2, the J call TRBJ2-5; D call uncertain. CDR3 amino acids: CASSLTETQYF. CDR3 DNA: TGTGCCAGCAGTCTTACGGAGACCCAGTACTTC.